This is a list of T cell receptor beta chains from one sample in a study of T cell repertoires in cytomegalovirus infection. TCRdb independently ran MiXCR on the reads; one entry per CDR3 protein. The repertoire holds 150,000 to 200,000 distinct CDR3 sequences, with roughly 28% as singletons. Source material: PBMCs. These receptors all stem from a human donor in good health (CMV status not recorded). Some clones in this sample may be carry-over from other donors' samples. Both conserved end residues are trimmed from each CDR3. Fields, in order: CDR3 protein, V gene, J gene.

CDR3aa: ASSLDRSDQPQH; v_gene: TRBV7-9; j_gene: TRBJ1-5
CDR3aa: ASSPDRATDTQY; v_gene: TRBV19; j_gene: TRBJ2-3
CDR3aa: ASSQVSRTAGYEQY; v_gene: TRBV3-1; j_gene: TRBJ2-7
CDR3aa: ASSPLSGDQY; v_gene: TRBV7-2; j_gene: TRBJ2-5
CDR3aa: ASTSSEIQPQH; v_gene: TRBV6-2/TRBV6-3; j_gene: TRBJ1-5
CDR3aa: ASSSTGGSNQPQH; v_gene: TRBV7-2; j_gene: TRBJ1-5
CDR3aa: ASSLDQGTDTQY; v_gene: TRBV7-9; j_gene: TRBJ2-3
CDR3aa: ASSLGQGATYTQY; v_gene: TRBV7-7; j_gene: TRBJ2-3
CDR3aa: ASSSGHNSYEQY; v_gene: TRBV7-9; j_gene: TRBJ2-7
CDR3aa: SVLAGQRFTDTQY; v_gene: TRBV29-1; j_gene: TRBJ2-3
CDR3aa: ASSYQDRVSTEAF; v_gene: TRBV11-1; j_gene: TRBJ1-1
CDR3aa: ASSGEDNQPQH; v_gene: TRBV6-2/TRBV6-3; j_gene: TRBJ1-5
CDR3aa: DSSNLRGNTDTQY; v_gene: TRBV5-6; j_gene: TRBJ2-3
CDR3aa: ASRHTGSGWTEAF; v_gene: TRBV6-1; j_gene: TRBJ1-1
CDR3aa: AIGTRVNEKLF; v_gene: TRBV10-1; j_gene: TRBJ1-4
CDR3aa: SSGGSNTQY; v_gene: TRBV29-1; j_gene: TRBJ2-3
CDR3aa: ASSYSIRRIMNTEAF; v_gene: TRBV6-5; j_gene: TRBJ1-1
CDR3aa: SVGPLQSYNEQF; v_gene: TRBV29-1; j_gene: TRBJ2-1
CDR3aa: SAPGQGRWENTEDF; v_gene: TRBV20-1; j_gene: TRBJ1-1
CDR3aa: ASSEFTGENTEAF; v_gene: TRBV2; j_gene: TRBJ1-1
CDR3aa: ASSLRTGPTEAF; v_gene: TRBV5-1; j_gene: TRBJ1-1
CDR3aa: ASSHTDYNEQF; v_gene: TRBV11-2; j_gene: TRBJ2-1
CDR3aa: ASSQQGATSGANVLT; v_gene: TRBV19; j_gene: TRBJ2-6
CDR3aa: ASSLTRGPGGYT; v_gene: TRBV7-2; j_gene: TRBJ1-2
CDR3aa: ASSQEPGGGYNEQF; v_gene: TRBV4-1; j_gene: TRBJ2-1
CDR3aa: SAWDSYDQY; v_gene: TRBV29-1; j_gene: TRBJ2-5
CDR3aa: SVSPTSRSTDTQY; v_gene: TRBV29-1; j_gene: TRBJ2-3
CDR3aa: ASSPLKGPEKFTDTQY; v_gene: TRBV6-6; j_gene: TRBJ2-3
CDR3aa: ASNPDSGTAYEQY; v_gene: TRBV6-2/TRBV6-3; j_gene: TRBJ2-7